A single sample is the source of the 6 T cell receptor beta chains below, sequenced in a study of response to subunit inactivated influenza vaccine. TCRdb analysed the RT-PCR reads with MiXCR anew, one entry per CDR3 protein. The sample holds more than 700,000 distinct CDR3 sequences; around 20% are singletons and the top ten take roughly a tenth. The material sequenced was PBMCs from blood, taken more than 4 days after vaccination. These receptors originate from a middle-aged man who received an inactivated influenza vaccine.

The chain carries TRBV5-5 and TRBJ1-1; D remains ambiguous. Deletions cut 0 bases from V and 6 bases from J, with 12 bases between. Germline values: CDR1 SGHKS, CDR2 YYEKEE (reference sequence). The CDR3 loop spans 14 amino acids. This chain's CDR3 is CASSLEGFRAEAFF. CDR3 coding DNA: TGTGCCAGCAGCTTGGAAGGGTTCCGCGCTGAAGCTTTCTTT.

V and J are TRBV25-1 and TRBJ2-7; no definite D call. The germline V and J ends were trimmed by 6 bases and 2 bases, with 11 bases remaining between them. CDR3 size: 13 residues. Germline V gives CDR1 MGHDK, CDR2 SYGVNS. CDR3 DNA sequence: TGTGCCAGCAGCCCTTACCAACCCTACGAGCAGTACTTC. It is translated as CASSPYQPYEQYF.

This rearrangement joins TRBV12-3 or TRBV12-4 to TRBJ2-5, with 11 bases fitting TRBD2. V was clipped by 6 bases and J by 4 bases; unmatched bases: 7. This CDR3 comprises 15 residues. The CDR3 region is CASRIAGGPVETQYF. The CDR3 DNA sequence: TGTGCCAGCAGGATAGCGGGGGGGCCCGTAGAGACCCAGTACTTC.

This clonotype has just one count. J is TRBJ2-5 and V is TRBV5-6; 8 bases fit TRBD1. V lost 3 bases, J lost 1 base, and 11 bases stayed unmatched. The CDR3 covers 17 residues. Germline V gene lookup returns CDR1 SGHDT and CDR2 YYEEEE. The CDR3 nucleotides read TGTGCCAGCAGCTGGGGGGTGCGACAGGGGTTCCAAGAGACCCAGTACTTC. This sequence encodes CASSWGVRQGFQETQYF.

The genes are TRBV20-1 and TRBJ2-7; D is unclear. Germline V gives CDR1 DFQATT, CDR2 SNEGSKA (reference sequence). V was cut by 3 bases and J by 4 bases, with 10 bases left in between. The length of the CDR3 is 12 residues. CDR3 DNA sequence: TGCAGTGCTAGTGGGCCCAATTACGAGCAGTACTTC. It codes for CSASGPNYEQYF.

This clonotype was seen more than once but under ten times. CDR3 nucleotide sequence: TGTGCCAGCAGTTACGCCACAGGGGCCGGGGAGCTGTTTTTT. It encodes CASSYATGAGELFF. The J gene is TRBJ2-2, the V gene TRBV6-5; 7 bases align to TRBD1. This CDR3 has 14 residues. Germline values: CDR1 MNHEY, CDR2 SVGAGI. The junction had 3 bases not matched to a gene; V was cut back by 2 bases and J by 6 bases.